The sequence of this T cell receptor (beta chain) was determined in a study of T cells after yellow fever vaccination. Study-wide context: Some fractions had low cell numbers, and these were prepared with SMART-Seq v4 Ultra Low Input.

Generation of TCR cDNA used 5'RACE template switching (which added a universal primer site and UMIs). TCRdb reprocessed the 5' RACE reads via MiXCR and lists one record per CDR3 protein. The sample holds some 340,000 distinct CDR3 sequences; about 4% are singletons and the top ten take just under 25%. Study observations and caveats: Within FACS-sorted repertoires, abundant clonotypes contaminating from the bulk population could be present.

In this sample, this clonotype turned up many times. The antigen is unknown. The clonotype comes from a man younger than 30 who received the YFV17D yellow fever vaccine. The material was PBMCs, obtained 5 days after the yellow fever booster vaccination.

The DNA for the CDR3 is TGTGCCAGCAGCTTAGGGCGTCAGACTGAAGCTTTCTTT. This codes for CASSLGRQTEAFF. The rearrangement links TRBV7-6 to TRBJ1-1; D unclear. Trimming stripped 1 base from V and 5 bases from J, with 8 bases between. Germline loops: CDR1 SGHVS, CDR2 FNYEAQ. The CDR3 totals 13 residues.